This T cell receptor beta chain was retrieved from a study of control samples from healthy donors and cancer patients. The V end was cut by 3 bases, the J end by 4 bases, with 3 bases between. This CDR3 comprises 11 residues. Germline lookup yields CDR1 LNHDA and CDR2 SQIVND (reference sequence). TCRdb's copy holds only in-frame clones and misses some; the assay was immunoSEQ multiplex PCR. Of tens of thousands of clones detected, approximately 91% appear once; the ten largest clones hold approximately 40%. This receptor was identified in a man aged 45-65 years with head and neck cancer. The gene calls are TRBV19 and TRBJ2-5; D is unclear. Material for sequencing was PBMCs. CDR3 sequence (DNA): TGTGCCAGTAGTATGGGAGAGACCCAGTACTTC. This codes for CASSMGETQYF.